These T cell receptor beta chains were read from a single sample in a study of blood T cell repertoires in COVID-19. Here immunoSEQ multiplex PCR was the method, and the copy in TCRdb shows in-frame clones only, minus some. The sample includes 65,000 to 95,000 clones, about 85% of them seen just once. Material for sequencing was peripheral blood. The receptors come from a man older than 75 with active or convalescent COVID-19. Each CDR3 is given with its conserved first and last residue. A D gene is named only where the DNA matches it firmly. The size of a clone is reported for some rows only, either as once, few or many, or as a class for expanded clones.

-,TRBJ2-3,-,TRBV3-1/TRBV3-2,CASRSTGNTDTQYF,TGTGCCAGCAGATCAACAGGGAACACAGATACGCAGTATTTT
-,TRBJ2-2,-,TRBV2,CASSEGPGYTGELFF,TGTGCCAGCAGTGAAGGTCCCGGGTACACCGGGGAGCTGTTTTTT
TRBD1,TRBJ1-4,-,TRBV10-3,CAISQQGANEKLFF,TGTGCCATCAGCCAACAGGGGGCTAATGAAAAACTGTTTTTT
-,TRBJ1-2,-,TRBV6-5,CASSYGETGYTF,TGTGCCAGCAGTTACGGTGAAACAGGCTACACCTTC
TRBD2,TRBJ2-1,medium-sized,TRBV19,CASSITSGSINEQFF,TGTGCCAGTAGTATTACTAGCGGGAGTATCAATGAGCAGTTCTTC
TRBD1,TRBJ1-5,-,TRBV27,CASSKQGVNQPQHF,TGTGCCAGCAGTAAACAGGGGGTTAATCAGCCCCAGCATTTT
-,TRBJ2-3,many,TRBV6-1,CASSEGSSGADTQYF,TGTGCCAGCAGTGAAGGGAGTTCAGGGGCGGATACGCAGTATTTT
-,TRBJ1-4,-,TRBV7-9,CASSPIQTGEKLFF,TGTGCCAGCAGCCCAATACAGACGGGGGAAAAACTGTTTTTT
-,TRBJ2-1,once,TRBV5-4,CASSLANRVNEQFF,TGTGCCAGCAGCTTGGCAAACAGGGTGAATGAGCAGTTCTTC
TRBD2,TRBJ2-3,-,TRBV5-1,CASSFWGGASSTDTQYF,TGCGCCAGCAGCTTTTGGGGAGGGGCCTCTAGCACAGATACGCAGTATTTT
-,TRBJ1-3,-,TRBV19,CASSISSGWASGNTIYF,TGTGCCAGTAGTATATCGTCAGGTTGGGCCTCTGGAAACACCATATATTTT
-,TRBJ1-4,-,TRBV27,CASRSYGTINEKLFF,TGTGCCAGCAGAAGCTACGGGACAATCAATGAAAAACTGTTTTTT
-,TRBJ2-1,-,TRBV5-1,CASSLDTPGDEQFF,TGCGCCAGCAGCTTAGATACACCGGGGGATGAGCAGTTCTTC
TRBD2,TRBJ2-1,-,TRBV11-3,CASSTRRGGYNEQFF,TGTGCCAGCAGCACCCGGCGGGGGGGATACAATGAGCAGTTCTTC
TRBD2,TRBJ2-5,-,TRBV4-2,CASSQGGGGETQYF,TGTGCCAGCAGCCAGGGCGGGGGTGGAGAGACCCAGTACTTC
-,TRBJ1-5,few,TRBV6-1,CASNEQGGGNQPQHF,TGTGCCAGCAATGAACAGGGAGGCGGCAATCAGCCCCAGCATTTT
-,TRBJ1-3,-,TRBV11-3,CASRTGIGNTIYF,TGTGCCAGCAGAACAGGAATTGGAAACACCATATATTTT
-,TRBJ2-2,-,TRBV14,CASSQVTLSTGELFF,TGTGCCAGCAGCCAAGTCACCCTGAGCACCGGGGAGCTGTTTTTT
TRBD2,TRBJ2-1,once,TRBV3-1/TRBV3-2,CASSQGGLAGGTGIQFF,TGTGCCAGCAGCCAGGGGGGACTAGCGGGAGGGACCGGGATTCAGTTCTTC
-,TRBJ1-1,-,TRBV5-4,CASTPGGRNTEAFF,TGTGCCAGCACCCCGGGGGGGCGGAACACTGAAGCTTTCTTT
-,TRBJ1-1,-,TRBV5-1,CASSLGGAPNTEAFF,TGCGCCAGCAGCTTGGGTGGGGCGCCGAACACTGAAGCTTTCTTT
-,TRBJ2-1,-,TRBV19,CASSNEGWAHEQFF,TGTGCCAGTAGCAACGAGGGCTGGGCTCATGAGCAGTTCTTC
-,TRBJ1-1,-,TRBV2,CASSEGGGRTEAFF,TGTGCCAGCAGTGAAGGTGGGGGCCGCACTGAAGCTTTCTTT
-,TRBJ2-1,-,TRBV4-1,CASSQVGTQYNEQFF,TGCGCCAGCAGCCAAGTTGGGACACAATACAATGAGCAGTTCTTC
TRBD1,TRBJ2-2,-,TRBV7-3,CASSLGTGLTGELFF,TGTGCCAGCAGCTTAGGGACAGGGTTGACCGGGGAGCTGTTTTTT
-,TRBJ2-1,-,TRBV30,CAWSVARSYNEQFF,TGTGCCTGGAGTGTGGCGAGGTCTTACAATGAGCAGTTCTTC
-,TRBJ1-6,once,TRBV28,CASSSTLLTLHF,TGTGCCAGCAGTTCTACACTACTCACCCTCCACTTT
-,TRBJ1-1,few,TRBV6-5,CASSRLRDTEAFF,TGTGCCAGCAGCCGTCTTAGAGACACTGAAGCTTTCTTT
-,TRBJ2-1,-,TRBV27,CASRLAANEQFF,TGTGCCAGCAGATTAGCGGCAAATGAGCAGTTCTTC
-,TRBJ1-4,-,TRBV20-1,CSASNSFNEKLFF,TGCAGTGCTAGTAACAGTTTTAATGAAAAACTGTTTTTT
TRBD2,TRBJ2-3,-,TRBV11-2,CASSFIGLAGITDTQYF,TGTGCCAGCAGCTTTATAGGACTAGCGGGGATCACAGATACGCAGTATTTT
-,TRBJ1-6,-,TRBV7-2,CASSLRVGGDSPLHF,TGTGCCAGCAGCTTGCGGGTTGGGGGGGATTCACCCCTCCACTTT
TRBD2,TRBJ2-1,few,TRBV4-2,CASSQDQGLAGPEQFF,TGTGCCAGCAGCCAAGATCAGGGACTAGCGGGGCCGGAGCAGTTCTTC
TRBD1,TRBJ1-6,-,TRBV5-1,CASSWTGGFQNSPLHF,TGCGCCAGCAGCTGGACAGGGGGCTTTCAGAATTCACCCCTCCACTTT
-,TRBJ1-3,-,TRBV6-6,CASSYPETSGNTIYF,TGTGCCAGCAGTTACCCGGAGACCTCTGGAAACACCATATATTTT
-,TRBJ1-2,-,TRBV19,CASKMRETFYGYTF,TGTGCCAGTAAAATGCGGGAGACATTCTATGGCTACACCTTC
-,TRBJ2-5,-,TRBV6-2/TRBV6-3,CASSSVWTQYF,TGTGCCAGCAGTTCGGTTTGGACCCAGTACTTC
-,TRBJ1-6,-,TRBV7-2,CASSSSPGPPLHF,TGTGCCAGCAGCTCTAGCCCCGGGCCACCCCTCCACTTT
TRBD1,TRBJ2-1,-,TRBV15,CATSTLGTAYNEQFF,TGTGCCACCAGCACCCTCGGGACAGCCTACAATGAGCAGTTCTTC
TRBD1,TRBJ1-1,few,TRBV9,CASSFGTVNTEAFF,TGTGCCAGCAGCTTCGGGACAGTGAACACTGAAGCTTTCTTT
-,TRBJ2-3,-,TRBV3-1/TRBV3-2,CASSHSTPDTQYF,TGTGCCAGCAGCCATTCCACTCCAGATACGCAGTATTTT